This passage covers 12 T cell receptor beta chains from one sample sequenced in a study of T cell responses to AZD1222 COVID-19 vaccine. Only in-frame clones appear in the TCRdb table, and some are missing; sequencing was by immunoSEQ multiplex PCR. The sample yields around 110,000 clones, about 90% seen once. Material: peripheral blood, obtained on day 0 of AZD1222 vaccination. These receptors all come from an adult in good health.

J is TRBJ1-1 and V is TRBV7-2, with D perhaps TRBD1 (5 bases). From germline, CDR1 is SGHTA and CDR2 FQGNSA. The germline V and J ends were trimmed by 2 bases and 4 bases, with 11 bases remaining between them. The CDR3 totals 14 residues. CDR3 loop: CASSLRGATTEAFF. The DNA of the CDR3 is TGTGCCAGCAGCTTAAGAGGGGCTACCACTGAAGCTTTCTTT. Drawing the rest from reference TRBV7-2 and TRBJ1-1, the complete variable domain is GAGVSQSPSNKVTEKGKDVELRCDPISGHTALYWYRQSLGQGLEFLIYFQGNSAPDKSGLPSDRFSAERTGGSVSTLTIQRTQQEDSAVYLCASSLRGATTEAFFGQGTRLTVV.

The chain recombines TRBV11-2 with TRBJ2-2; the D gene is possibly TRBD1 (6 bases). CDR1 is SGHAT, CDR2 FQNNGV, per germline. V was clipped by 5 bases and J by 11 bases, with 21 bases between them. The CDR3 runs 15 residues. DNA of the CDR3: TGTGCCAGCAGCAGGACCTCGGGGACAATAGACGAGCTGTTTTTT. Residues: CASSRTSGTIDELFF.

The V and J genes are TRBV7-6 and TRBJ1-6; 9 bases are shared with TRBD1. This CDR3 is built from 15 residues. The germline gives CDR1 SGHVS, CDR2 FNYEAQ. With V trimmed by 8 bases and J by 4 bases, 6 bases remained unmatched. CDR3 amino acids: CASGPGTGYNSPLHF. DNA of the CDR3: TGTGCCAGCGGGCCGGGGACAGGGTATAATTCACCCCTCCACTTT.

The genes are TRBV27 and TRBJ1-2; D gene ambiguous. V gave up 2 bases and J gave up 4 bases, with 8 bases separating them. This CDR3 has 13 residues. CDR1 and CDR2 (germline): MNHEY, SMNVEV (reference sequence). CDR3 DNA sequence: TGTGCCAGCAGTTTAGGCAGGACCTATGGCTACACCTTC. This codes for CASSLGRTYGYTF.

The V gene is TRBV4-3, the J gene TRBJ1-2; 10 nucleotides match TRBD1. The trim removed 2 bases at V and 6 bases at J, leaving 9 bases unmatched. Germline loops: CDR1 LGHNA, CDR2 YSLEER. The CDR3 is made up of 16 amino acids. This chain's CDR3 is CASSQYGTGEGHGYTF. CDR3 sequence (DNA): TGCGCCAGCAGCCAATACGGGACAGGGGAGGGTCATGGCTACACCTTC.

The chain has TRBV30 and TRBJ2-2, with D perhaps given as TRBD1 or TRBD2 (6 bases each). This CDR3 is 16 amino acids long. V lost 3 bases to trimming and J lost 0 bases, with 14 bases between them. Germline lookup yields CDR1 GTSNPN and CDR2 SVGIG (reference sequence). The DNA for the CDR3 is TGTGCCTGGAGCGTGCTGGGGGGCCCGAACACCGGGGAGCTGTTTTTT. The encoded protein is CAWSVLGGPNTGELFF.

This chain connects TRBV5-6 to TRBJ1-2, with TRBD1 matching over 7 bases. Germline CDR1 SGHDT, CDR2 YYEEEE. This CDR3 is 14 amino acids long. V was pared by 0 bases and J by 1 base, with 0 bases of the junction left unmatched. As DNA, the CDR3 is TGTGCCAGCAGCTTGGGACAGGGTAACTATGGCTACACCTTC. Its translation is CASSLGQGNYGYTF.

The chain links TRBV6-6 to TRBJ2-3; 14 bases map to TRBD2. CDR3 length: 17 amino acids. CDR1 and CDR2 (germline): MNHNY, SVGAGI (reference sequence). With V trimmed by 6 bases and J by 9 bases, 14 bases remained unmatched. This CDR3 is CASSRRGGTSGGATQYF. The CDR3 DNA reads as TGTGCCAGCAGCCGACGGGGCGGGACTAGCGGGGGAGCGACGCAGTATTTT.

V and J are TRBV20-1 and TRBJ2-1; 11 bases match TRBD2. Trimming at V came to 3 bases and at J to 7 bases, leaving 8 bases not matched to a gene. The CDR3 sequence is 15 residues long. Germline-derived CDR1 and CDR2 are DFQATT and SNEGSKA (reference sequence). DNA for the CDR3: TGCAGTGCTAGTTATACTAGCGGGGGTGATAATGAGCAGTTCTTC. Residues: CSASYTSGGDNEQFF.

The chain recombines TRBV7-8 with TRBJ1-2, with TRBD1 identical over 11 bases. Per germline, CDR1 SGHVS and CDR2 FQNEAQ. This CDR3 is built from 17 residues. The junction had 6 bases not matched to a gene; V was cut back by 1 base and J by 2 bases. The chain's CDR3 is CASSLGTGGIQNYGYTF. Here the CDR3 DNA reads TGTGCCAGCAGCTTAGGGACAGGGGGCATACAAAACTATGGCTACACCTTC.

This clone was recorded once. This chain uses TRBV6-5 with TRBJ1-5, with TRBD1 identical over 10 bases. This CDR3 is 15 amino acids long. Germline assignment: CDR1 MNHEY and CDR2 SVGAGI. Trimming removed 6 bases from V and 8 bases from J; junction bases left unmatched: 10. This chain's CDR3 is CASSDRTGGVEPQHF. For the CDR3, the DNA is TGTGCCAGCAGCGACAGGACAGGGGGTGTGGAGCCCCAGCATTTT.

The gene calls are TRBV3-1 (or the pseudogene TRBV3-2) and TRBJ1-1; the D is unclear. Trimming took off 4 bases at V and 1 base at J, with 13 bases between the two ends. Germline CDR1 is LGHDT and CDR2 is YNNKEL (reference sequence). This CDR3 is built from 15 residues. CDR3 in DNA: TGTGCCAGCAGCCCAATCGTAGCGGGGAACACTGAAGCTTTCTTT. Amino acids: CASSPIVAGNTEAFF.